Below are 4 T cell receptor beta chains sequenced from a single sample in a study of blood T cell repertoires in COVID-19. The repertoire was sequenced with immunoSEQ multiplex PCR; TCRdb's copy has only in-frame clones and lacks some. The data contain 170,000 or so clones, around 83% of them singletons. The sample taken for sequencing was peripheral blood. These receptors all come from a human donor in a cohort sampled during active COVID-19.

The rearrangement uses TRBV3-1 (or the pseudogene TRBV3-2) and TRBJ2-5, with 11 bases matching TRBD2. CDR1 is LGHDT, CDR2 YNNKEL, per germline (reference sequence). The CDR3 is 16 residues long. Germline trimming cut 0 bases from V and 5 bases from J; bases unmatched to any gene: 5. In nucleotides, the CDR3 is TGTGCCAGCAGCCAAGAAAGACTAGCGGGAAAGGAGACCCAGTACTTC. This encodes CASSQERLAGKETQYF.

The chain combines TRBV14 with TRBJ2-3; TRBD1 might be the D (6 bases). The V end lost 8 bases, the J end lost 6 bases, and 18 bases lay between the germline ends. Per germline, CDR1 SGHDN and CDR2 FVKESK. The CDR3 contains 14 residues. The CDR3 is CASGLGANLDTQYF. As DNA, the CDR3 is TGTGCCAGCGGCCTGGGGGCGAACCTGGATACGCAGTATTTT.

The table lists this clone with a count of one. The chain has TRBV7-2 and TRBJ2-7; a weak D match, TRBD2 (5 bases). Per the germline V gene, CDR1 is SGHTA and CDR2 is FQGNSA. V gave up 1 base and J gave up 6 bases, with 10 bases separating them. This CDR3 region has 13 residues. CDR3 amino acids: CASSLDGVGEQYF. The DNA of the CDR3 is TGTGCCAGCAGCTTAGACGGGGTGGGCGAGCAGTACTTC.

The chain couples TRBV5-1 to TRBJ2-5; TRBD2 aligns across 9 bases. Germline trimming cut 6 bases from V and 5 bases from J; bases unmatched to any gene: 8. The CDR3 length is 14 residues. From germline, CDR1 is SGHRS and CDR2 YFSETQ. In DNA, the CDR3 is TGCGCCAGCACCCAGGCTAGCGGGGTGGAGACCCAGTACTTC. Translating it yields CASTQASGVETQYF.